These 11 T cell receptor beta chains originate from one sample sequenced in a study of blood T cell repertoires in COVID-19. The assay was immunoSEQ multiplex PCR, and TCRdb's table has in-frame clones only and misses some. The table lists about 230,000 clones, around 83% of them singletons. The sequenced sample consisted of peripheral blood. The receptors were gathered from a man aged 35 to 55 with active or convalescent COVID-19.

The table lists this clone with a count of one. The chain couples TRBV5-6 to TRBJ2-3; the match to TRBD1 covers 7 bases. The CDR3 is 13 amino acids. V was pared by 3 bases and J by 7 bases, with 5 bases of the junction left unmatched. Germline CDR1 is SGHDT and CDR2 is YYEEEE. For the CDR3, the DNA is TGTGCCAGCAGCTGGGCACAGGGGCATACGCAGTATTTT. Its translation is CASSWAQGHTQYF.

There are a few counts of this clone. The CDR3 is CASSLTLRDEQFF. DNA for the CDR3: TGCGCCAGCAGCCTAACACTCCGGGATGAGCAGTTCTTC. The chain couples TRBV5-1 to TRBJ2-1; D is ambiguous. This CDR3 contains 13 residues. Deletions cut 4 bases from V and 8 bases from J, with 13 bases between. The V gene's germline CDR1 is SGHRS and CDR2 YFSETQ.

The chain has TRBV6-5 and TRBJ2-6; 7 nucleotides match TRBD2. V shed 11 bases and J 0 bases; nucleotides not matched to a gene: 4. CDR3 length: 14 amino acids. Germline V CDR1 and CDR2: MNHEY, SVGAGI. The DNA of the CDR3 is TGTGCCTCCTCGGGGGGCTCTGGGGCCAACGTCCTGACTTTC. Its protein product is CASSGGSGANVLTF.

The chain recombines TRBV6-6 with TRBJ1-1; D may be TRBD1 (5 bases). This CDR3 is built from 14 residues. The germline V gene encodes CDR1 MNHNY and CDR2 SVGAGI (reference sequence). V was pared by 6 bases and J by 4 bases, with 15 bases between. CDR3 nucleotides: TGTGCCAGCAGCACCGGGGGAAAGTTCACTGAAGCTTTCTTT. This codes for CASSTGGKFTEAFF.

The sample holds one count of this clone. The CDR3 region is CAIRKGTSGSANTGELFF. The CDR3 DNA follows: TGTGCCATCAGGAAAGGGACTAGCGGCTCCGCGAACACCGGGGAGCTGTTTTTT. This sequence joins TRBV10-3 and TRBJ2-2, with 11 bases lining up with TRBD2. Germline loops: CDR1 ENHRY, CDR2 SYGVKD. The ends lost 6 bases at V and 0 bases at J; junction bases unmatched: 9. The CDR3 runs to 18 residues.

The chain combines TRBV10-3 with TRBJ2-7; weak D call: TRBD2 (6 bases). Trimming cost V 2 bases and J 2 bases, with 10 bases left between them. Per germline, CDR1 ENHRY and CDR2 SYGVKD. This CDR3 is 14 amino acids long. CDR3 in DNA: TGTGCCATCAGTGAGAGGGAGGCGGCCTACGAGCAGTACTTC. The encoded protein is CAISEREAAYEQYF.

The chain carries TRBV10-2 and TRBJ2-7; maybe TRBD2 (5 bases). This CDR3 region has 14 residues. V lost 0 bases and J 6 bases, leaving 12 bases between the germline ends. Germline loops: CDR1 WSHSY, CDR2 SAAADI. The CDR3 reads CASSESFEGSEQYF. CDR3 in DNA: TGCGCCAGCAGTGAGTCTTTTGAAGGGAGCGAGCAGTACTTC.

V and J are TRBV5-1 and TRBJ2-7; 10 bases are a match to TRBD2. Trimming cost V 4 bases and J 7 bases; bases outside gene matches: 5. This CDR3 has 13 amino acids. Germline V gene data show CDR1 as SGHRS and CDR2 as YFSETQ. The CDR3 coding sequence is TGCGCCAGCAGCCTAGCGGGAGTGGGAGAGCAGTACTTC. Translation gives CASSLAGVGEQYF.

The table lists this clone with a count of one. At one boundary the junction diverges from the germline segment, which might be a read error. The chain couples TRBV3-1 (or the pseudogene TRBV3-2) to TRBJ2-2; 9 bases fit TRBD2. The CDR3 covers 16 residues. The germline gives CDR1 LGHDT, CDR2 YNNKEL (reference sequence). The chain's CDR3 is CARSQDWAGGTGELFF. In DNA, the CDR3 is TGTGCCCGCAGCCAAGATTGGGCGGGAGGGACCGGGGAGCTGTTTTTT.

V and J are TRBV7-2 and TRBJ2-7, with a weak D call TRBD2 (7 bases). Between the trimmed V and J ends, which lost 2 bases and 3 bases, there was a span of 14 bases. The CDR3 is 15 residues long. Germline values: CDR1 SGHTA, CDR2 FQGNSA. Written as DNA, the CDR3 is TGTGCCAGCAGCTTAAGGGGGGGGCGTGACTACGAGCAGTACTTC. Translated: CASSLRGGRDYEQYF.

This clone appeared a few times. The V call is TRBV4-1, the J call TRBJ2-5, with a weak D call TRBD1 (6 bases). The CDR3 is made up of 15 amino acids. V lost 4 bases, J lost 4 bases, and 16 bases lay in between. CDR1 and CDR2 from the germline V gene are MGHRA and YSYEKL. The CDR3 is CASSRTWGQGETQYF. DNA for the CDR3: TGCGCCAGCAGCCGGACTTGGGGGCAGGGAGAGACCCAGTACTTC.